The rows below give T cell receptor beta chains drawn from one sample of a study of blood T cell repertoires in COVID-19. Method: immunoSEQ multiplex PCR; TCRdb's copy keeps in-frame clones and lacks some. The repertoire consists of about 180,000 clones, with approximately 85% occurring once and the leading ten covering 6.5% to 7.5%. Sequencing was performed on peripheral blood. The receptor set was obtained from a man older than 75 with COVID-19, enrolled during active disease. Both conserved end residues are part of each CDR3. Fields, in order: D gene, J gene, V gene, clone size, CDR3 protein, CDR3 DNA. D genes are given only for firm matches. Expanded clones get a size class; other rows say once, few or many, or leave the size out.

D gene: .; J gene: TRBJ1-4; V gene: TRBV5-8; clone size: .; CDR3 protein: CASSLALQGNEKLFF; CDR3 DNA: TGTGCCAGCAGCTTGGCGTTACAGGGTAATGAAAAACTGTTTTTT
D gene: TRBD2; J gene: TRBJ2-2; V gene: TRBV6-2/TRBV6-3; clone size: few; CDR3 protein: CASSYSGGATGELFF; CDR3 DNA: TGTGCCAGCAGTTATAGCGGGGGGGCGACCGGGGAGCTGTTTTTT
D gene: TRBD2; J gene: TRBJ2-1; V gene: TRBV11-3; clone size: .; CDR3 protein: CASSPSGGVYNEQFF; CDR3 DNA: TGTGCCAGCAGCCCTAGCGGGGGGGTTTACAATGAGCAGTTCTTC
D gene: TRBD1; J gene: TRBJ1-4; V gene: TRBV3-1/TRBV3-2; clone size: .; CDR3 protein: CASSSPGGVDEKLFF; CDR3 DNA: TGTGCCAGCAGCTCACCAGGGGGCGTCGATGAAAAACTGTTTTTT
D gene: .; J gene: TRBJ1-5; V gene: TRBV5-1; clone size: few; CDR3 protein: CASSLRPGAINQPQHF; CDR3 DNA: TGCGCCAGCAGCTTGAGACCAGGGGCGATCAATCAGCCCCAGCATTTT
D gene: .; J gene: TRBJ1-2; V gene: TRBV18; clone size: .; CDR3 protein: CASSPGNRANHYGYTF; CDR3 DNA: TGTGCCAGCTCACCGGGGAACAGGGCCAATCACTATGGCTACACCTTC
D gene: .; J gene: TRBJ2-5; V gene: TRBV10-3; clone size: .; CDR3 protein: CAISERGAQGETQYF; CDR3 DNA: TGTGCCATCAGTGAGCGGGGGGCGCAGGGAGAGACCCAGTACTTC
D gene: .; J gene: TRBJ2-7; V gene: TRBV5-1; clone size: .; CDR3 protein: CASSLSRNSYEQYF; CDR3 DNA: TGCGCCAGCAGTTTAAGCAGGAATTCCTACGAGCAGTACTTC
D gene: .; J gene: TRBJ2-5; V gene: TRBV6-5; clone size: .; CDR3 protein: CATEGLLRGTQYF; CDR3 DNA: TGTGCCACGGAGGGCCTCTTAAGAGGGACCCAGTACTTC
D gene: .; J gene: TRBJ2-1; V gene: TRBV7-9; clone size: .; CDR3 protein: CASSSQGYNEQFF; CDR3 DNA: TGTGCCAGCAGCTCCCAGGGTTACAATGAGCAGTTCTTC
D gene: .; J gene: TRBJ1-1; V gene: TRBV28; clone size: .; CDR3 protein: CASSSQSEAFF; CDR3 DNA: TGTGCCAGCAGTTCCCAAAGCGAAGCTTTCTTT
D gene: TRBD1; J gene: TRBJ1-2; V gene: TRBV6-1; clone size: .; CDR3 protein: CASSETGYGYTF; CDR3 DNA: TGTGCCAGCAGTGAGACAGGGTATGGCTACACCTTC
D gene: .; J gene: TRBJ2-7; V gene: TRBV19; clone size: .; CDR3 protein: CASSSIGRQASSSYEQYF; CDR3 DNA: TGTGCCAGTAGTTCCATTGGGCGACAGGCCTCAAGCTCCTACGAGCAGTACTTC
D gene: .; J gene: TRBJ2-2; V gene: TRBV29-1; clone size: .; CDR3 protein: CSVAGANTGELFF; CDR3 DNA: TGCAGCGTCGCAGGGGCCAACACCGGGGAGCTGTTTTTT
D gene: .; J gene: TRBJ1-3; V gene: TRBV11-2; clone size: .; CDR3 protein: CASSLGARTFGNTIYF; CDR3 DNA: TGTGCCAGCAGCTTAGGGGCACGCACCTTTGGAAACACCATATATTTT
D gene: .; J gene: TRBJ1-2; V gene: TRBV5-5; clone size: .; CDR3 protein: CASSLASDYGYTF; CDR3 DNA: TGTGCCAGCAGCTTGGCGAGTGACTATGGCTACACCTTC
D gene: .; J gene: TRBJ1-2; V gene: TRBV12-3/TRBV12-4; clone size: .; CDR3 protein: CASSLTRGGYTF; CDR3 DNA: TGTGCCAGCAGTTTAACCAGAGGTGGCTACACCTTC
D gene: .; J gene: TRBJ2-1; V gene: TRBV11-3; clone size: .; CDR3 protein: CASSLEGYYNEQFF; CDR3 DNA: TGTGCCAGCAGCTTAGAGGGCTACTACAATGAGCAGTTCTTC
D gene: TRBD1; J gene: TRBJ2-7; V gene: TRBV5-1; clone size: few; CDR3 protein: CASSLANRGDEQYF; CDR3 DNA: TGCGCCAGCAGCTTGGCCAACAGGGGTGACGAGCAGTACTTC
D gene: TRBD2; J gene: TRBJ2-3; V gene: TRBV2; clone size: .; CDR3 protein: CASSAGLAAGGLYF; CDR3 DNA: TGTGCCAGCAGTGCGGGACTAGCGGCGGGGGGATTGTATTTT
D gene: TRBD1; J gene: TRBJ2-3; V gene: TRBV11-1; clone size: .; CDR3 protein: CASSLFPGQGTDTQYF; CDR3 DNA: TGTGCCAGCAGCTTATTTCCGGGACAGGGCACAGATACGCAGTATTTT
D gene: .; J gene: TRBJ1-2; V gene: TRBV19; clone size: .; CDR3 protein: CAARGGGSAGYTF; CDR3 DNA: TGTGCCGCCCGAGGGGGGGGGTCGGCTGGCTACACCTTC
D gene: .; J gene: TRBJ1-1; V gene: TRBV29-1; clone size: .; CDR3 protein: CSVEDGDSTEAFF; CDR3 DNA: TGCAGCGTTGAAGATGGTGACAGCACTGAAGCTTTCTTT
D gene: .; J gene: TRBJ1-6; V gene: TRBV6-1; clone size: many; CDR3 protein: CASSERTVRSSPLHF; CDR3 DNA: TGTGCCAGCAGTGAACGGACAGTGAGATCTTCACCCCTCCACTTT
D gene: .; J gene: TRBJ1-3; V gene: TRBV9; clone size: .; CDR3 protein: CASSVGRGRSGNTIYF; CDR3 DNA: TGTGCCAGCAGCGTAGGCAGGGGTCGCTCTGGAAACACCATATATTTT
D gene: .; J gene: TRBJ2-7; V gene: TRBV5-1; clone size: .; CDR3 protein: CASSPRAADSGHEQYF; CDR3 DNA: TGCGCCAGCAGCCCGAGGGCCGCCGATTCAGGCCACGAGCAGTACTTC
D gene: TRBD1; J gene: TRBJ2-6; V gene: TRBV5-4; clone size: once; CDR3 protein: CASSSGTGVPGANVLTF; CDR3 DNA: TGTGCCAGCAGCTCCGGGACAGGGGTTCCTGGGGCCAACGTCCTGACTTTC
D gene: TRBD1; J gene: TRBJ1-1; V gene: TRBV9; clone size: .; CDR3 protein: CASSVSRFLGQGDRPEAFF; CDR3 DNA: TGTGCCAGCAGCGTCAGCCGGTTCCTAGGACAGGGGGATCGACCTGAAGCTTTCTTT
D gene: .; J gene: TRBJ2-1; V gene: TRBV12-3/TRBV12-4; clone size: few; CDR3 protein: CASRERLNEQFF; CDR3 DNA: TGTGCCAGCAGGGAGCGCCTTAATGAGCAGTTCTTC
D gene: .; J gene: TRBJ1-2; V gene: TRBV3-1/TRBV3-2; clone size: .; CDR3 protein: CASSQDLAGYTF; CDR3 DNA: TGTGCCAGCAGCCAAGACTTAGCTGGCTACACCTTC
D gene: .; J gene: TRBJ1-3; V gene: TRBV9; clone size: once; CDR3 protein: CASSEQGVPGNTIYF; CDR3 DNA: TGTGCCAGCAGCGAACAGGGTGTACCTGGAAACACCATATATTTT
D gene: .; J gene: TRBJ2-3; V gene: TRBV5-6; clone size: .; CDR3 protein: CASSLLGLTDTQYF; CDR3 DNA: TGTGCCAGCAGCCTCTTAGGACTTACAGATACGCAGTATTTT
D gene: TRBD1; J gene: TRBJ2-7; V gene: TRBV6-5; clone size: .; CDR3 protein: CASSKTRGRLYEQYF; CDR3 DNA: TGTGCCAGCAGCAAGACCAGGGGGCGGCTCTACGAGCAGTACTTC
D gene: TRBD1; J gene: TRBJ2-1; V gene: TRBV7-3; clone size: .; CDR3 protein: CASSLSRDRPNEQFF; CDR3 DNA: TGTGCCAGCAGCTTAAGCCGGGACAGACCAAATGAGCAGTTCTTC
D gene: .; J gene: TRBJ1-4; V gene: TRBV19; clone size: .; CDR3 protein: CASSIEGNGLTEKLFF; CDR3 DNA: TGTGCCAGTAGTATTGAGGGAAACGGATTGACGGAAAAACTGTTTTTT
D gene: .; J gene: TRBJ1-2; V gene: TRBV18; clone size: .; CDR3 protein: CASSRDAYGYTF; CDR3 DNA: TGTGCCAGCTCACGAGATGCGTATGGCTACACCTTC
D gene: .; J gene: TRBJ1-6; V gene: TRBV2; clone size: .; CDR3 protein: CASSETDLSNSPLHF; CDR3 DNA: TGTGCCAGCAGTGAGACAGATTTGAGTAATTCACCCCTCCACTTT
D gene: TRBD2; J gene: TRBJ2-5; V gene: TRBV7-2; clone size: once; CDR3 protein: CASSPRQLAGVGETQYF; CDR3 DNA: TGTGCCAGCAGCCCTCGGCAGCTGGCGGGGGTTGGGGAGACCCAGTACTTC
D gene: .; J gene: TRBJ1-1; V gene: TRBV5-4; clone size: .; CDR3 protein: CASSPPRGTEAFF; CDR3 DNA: TGTGCCAGCAGCCCACCGCGGGGAACTGAAGCTTTCTTT
D gene: TRBD2; J gene: TRBJ2-1; V gene: TRBV11-3; clone size: once; CDR3 protein: CASSFPSGGAGNEQFF; CDR3 DNA: TGTGCCAGCAGCTTCCCTAGCGGGGGGGCGGGCAATGAGCAGTTCTTC
D gene: .; J gene: TRBJ1-2; V gene: TRBV3-1/TRBV3-2; clone size: .; CDR3 protein: CASSQGGGASGYTF; CDR3 DNA: TGTGCCAGCAGCCAAGGGGGAGGGGCGAGTGGCTACACCTTC
D gene: .; J gene: TRBJ1-2; V gene: TRBV4-2; clone size: .; CDR3 protein: CASSQERRQGYTF; CDR3 DNA: TGTGCCAGCAGCCAAGAGAGGAGACAGGGCTACACCTTC